This entry features one TCR beta chain sequence. The sample comes from a study of T cell changes during pregnancy in multiple sclerosis. The CDR3 loop spans 12 amino acids. The germline V and J ends were trimmed by 4 bases and 10 bases, with 14 bases remaining between them. Germline CDR1 and CDR2: SQVTM and ANQGSEA. Using immunoSEQ multiplex PCR, the repertoire was profiled, and TCRdb retains in-frame clones only, with some absent. The sample lists 70,000 to 85,000 clones; just over 90% were seen once. The specimen was peripheral blood, collected before pregnancy. The TCR sequence derives from a female donor with multiple sclerosis, enrolled in a pregnancy study. The chain joins TRBV29-1 to TRBJ1-5; no definite D call. The CDR3 sequence is CSVGINSGPQHF. The CDR3 DNA sequence: TGCAGCGTTGGCATCAACTCGGGACCCCAGCATTTT.